This TCR beta chain was sequenced during a study of cytomegalovirus exposure and HLA in healthy donors. Study details: Counted in an early data release were approximately 85 million unique TCRs from HLA-typed donors. The study's findings and limits: Later analysis suggested links between common viral pathogens and several top significant clusters. A list of 150 to 200 TCR beta chains associated with cytomegalovirus was given.

PCR used 60 Vbeta primers and 13 Jbeta primers. The protocol was immunoSEQ multiplex PCR, while the TCRdb copy is restricted to in-frame clones and leaves out a portion. The sample consists of 150,000 to 180,000 clones, about 75% of them appearing once. As concerns this clone: Its target is not known.

This TCR derives from a man in his late teens or twenties in good health and CMV-seronegative. What was sequenced was PBMCs.

CDR3: CASNSLGGTEAFF. In DNA, the CDR3 is TGTGCCAGCAACTCTCTCGGGGGTACTGAAGCTTTCTTT. The rearrangement uses TRBV28 and TRBJ1-1, with D perhaps TRBD1 (5 bases). The V end was cut by 7 bases, the J end by 5 bases, with 14 bases between. The germline gives CDR1 MDHEN, CDR2 SYDVKM. The CDR3 has 13 amino acids.